The 6 T cell receptor beta chains below all came from one sample that was sequenced in a study of blood T cells in healthy people across ages. A sample-barcoded 5' primer and a J-beta primer mix were used in a second PCR of roughly 6 to 12 cycles. Via MiXCR, TCRdb re-called the 5' RACE reads, giving one row per CDR3 protein. The repertoire holds roughly 500,000 distinct CDR3 sequences, with 25% to 30% as singletons. The sequenced sample was blood. These receptors all come from a woman in her sixties or seventies in good health.

This rearrangement joins TRBV4-1 to TRBJ2-1, with D uncertain. The J call may not be correct, given that the DNA end is closer to TRBJ2-5. Germline CDR1 is MGHRA and CDR2 is YSYEKL. The CDR3 is 13 residues long. CDR3 sequence (DNA): TGCGCCAGCAGCCAAGATAACGGGGAGACCCAGTACTTC. Translating it yields CASSQDNGETQYF.

V is TRBV5-1 and J is TRBJ2-7; 9 bases line up with TRBD1. Germline lookup yields CDR1 SGHRS and CDR2 YFSETQ. Trimming at V came to 0 bases and at J to 4 bases, leaving 8 bases not matched to a gene. CDR3 length equals 16 residues. The CDR3 spells CASSLVGGQGEYEQYF. The CDR3, as DNA: TGCGCCAGCAGCTTGGTGGGGGGACAGGGCGAATACGAGCAGTACTTC.

This clonotype was seen at least ten times. The chain employs TRBV3-1 and TRBJ2-5; 11 bases are a match to TRBD2. Per germline, CDR1 LGHDT and CDR2 YNNKEL (reference sequence). This CDR3 is built from 14 residues. V was pared by 3 bases and J by 5 bases, with 2 bases of the junction left unmatched. The CDR3 DNA is TGTGCCAGCAGCCATGGGACTAGCGGTGAGACCCAGTACTTC. It codes for CASSHGTSGETQYF.

There are many counts of this clonotype. The rearrangement joins TRBV5-1 to TRBJ2-5; D is possibly TRBD2 (5 bases). The CDR3 is 14 amino acids. Per germline, CDR1 SGHRS and CDR2 YFSETQ. V lost 0 bases to trimming and J lost 4 bases, with 10 bases between them. The chain's CDR3 is CASSLVGRGETQYF. For the CDR3, the DNA is TGCGCCAGCAGCTTGGTTGGGAGAGGAGAGACCCAGTACTTC.

This clonotype was found many times. The CDR3 bases are TGTGCCAGCAGCCCAAGACGCGGAGGAGAGACCCAGTACTTC. Its protein product is CASSPRRGGETQYF. The chain joins TRBV7-2 to TRBJ2-5; a weak D match, TRBD2 (5 bases). Trimming removed 5 bases at V and 4 bases at J, with 14 bases between. Germline V CDR1 and CDR2: SGHTA, FQGNSA. The CDR3 totals 14 residues. Complete variable domain (other parts from reference TRBV7-2 and TRBJ2-5): GAGVSQSPSNKVTEKGKDVELRCDPISGHTALYWYRQSLGQGLEFLIYFQGNSAPDKSGLPSDRFSAERTGGSVSTLTIQRTQQEDSAVYLCASSPRRGGETQYFGPGTRLLVL.

The V gene is TRBV29-1, the J gene TRBJ2-1, with TRBD2 as a possible D gene (6 bases). V lost 7 bases and J lost 1, with 14 bases in between. Germline V gene lookup returns CDR1 SQVTM and CDR2 ANQGSEA. The length of the CDR3 is 14 residues. The CDR3 reads CSGTRLVSYNEQFF. Here the CDR3 DNA reads TGCAGCGGAACGAGACTAGTGTCCTACAATGAGCAGTTCTTC.